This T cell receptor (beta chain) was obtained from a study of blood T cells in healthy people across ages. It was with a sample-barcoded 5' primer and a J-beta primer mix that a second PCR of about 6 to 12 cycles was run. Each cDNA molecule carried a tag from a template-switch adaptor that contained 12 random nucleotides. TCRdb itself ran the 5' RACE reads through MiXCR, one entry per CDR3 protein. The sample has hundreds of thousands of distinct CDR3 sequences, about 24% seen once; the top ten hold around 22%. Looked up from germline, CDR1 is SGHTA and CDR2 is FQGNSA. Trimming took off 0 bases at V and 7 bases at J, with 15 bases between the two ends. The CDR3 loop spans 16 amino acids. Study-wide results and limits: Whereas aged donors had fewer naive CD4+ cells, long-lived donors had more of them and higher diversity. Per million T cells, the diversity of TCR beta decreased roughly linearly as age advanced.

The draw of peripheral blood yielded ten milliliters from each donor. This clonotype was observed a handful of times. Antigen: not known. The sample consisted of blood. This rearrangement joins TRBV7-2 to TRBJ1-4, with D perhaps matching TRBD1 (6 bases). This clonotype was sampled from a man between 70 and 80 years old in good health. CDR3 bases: TGTGCCAGCAGCTTAGCCGGGGGGCGCTCGGGTGAAAAACTGTTTTTT. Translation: CASSLAGGRSGEKLFF.